The entry below gives a single T cell receptor (beta chain) sequence along with its context. This record comes from a study of control samples from healthy donors and cancer patients. TCRdb's copy holds only in-frame clones and misses some; the assay was immunoSEQ multiplex PCR. The sample holds about 130,000 clones, approximately 94% seen once. Germline V gene lookup returns CDR1 WNHNN and CDR2 SYGVQD (reference sequence). The CDR3 has 11 amino acids. Trimming took 3 bases from V and 5 from J, leaving 3 bases between them. The chain employs TRBV10-1 and TRBJ2-3; D ambiguous. The sequence was collected from a man aged 30-40 years in good health. Input material: blood. CDR3 in DNA: TGCGCCAGCAGTGACAAAGATACGCAGTATTTT. Protein: CASSDKDTQYF.